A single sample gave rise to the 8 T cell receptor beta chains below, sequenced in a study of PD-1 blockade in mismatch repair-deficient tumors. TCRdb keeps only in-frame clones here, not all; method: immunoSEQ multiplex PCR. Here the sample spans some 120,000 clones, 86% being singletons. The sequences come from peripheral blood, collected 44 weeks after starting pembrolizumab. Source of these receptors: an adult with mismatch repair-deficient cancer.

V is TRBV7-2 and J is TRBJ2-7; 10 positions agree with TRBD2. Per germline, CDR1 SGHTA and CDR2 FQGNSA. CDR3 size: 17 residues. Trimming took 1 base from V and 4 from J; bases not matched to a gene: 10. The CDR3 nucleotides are TGTGCCAGCAGCTTAGAGTCTTCTAGCGGGAGATGGTACGAGCAGTACTTC. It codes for CASSLESSSGRWYEQYF.

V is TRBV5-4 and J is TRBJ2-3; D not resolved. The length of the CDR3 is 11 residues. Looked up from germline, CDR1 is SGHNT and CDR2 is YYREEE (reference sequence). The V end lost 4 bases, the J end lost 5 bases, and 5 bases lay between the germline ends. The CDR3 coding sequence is TGTGCCAGCAGCGTGGGAGATACGCAGTATTTT. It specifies CASSVGDTQYF.

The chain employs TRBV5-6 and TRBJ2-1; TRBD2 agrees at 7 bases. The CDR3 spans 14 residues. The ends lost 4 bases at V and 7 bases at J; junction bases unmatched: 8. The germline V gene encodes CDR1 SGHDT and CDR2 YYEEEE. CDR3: CASSMGGGPNEQFF. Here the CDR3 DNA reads TGTGCCAGCAGCATGGGGGGAGGGCCGAATGAGCAGTTCTTC.

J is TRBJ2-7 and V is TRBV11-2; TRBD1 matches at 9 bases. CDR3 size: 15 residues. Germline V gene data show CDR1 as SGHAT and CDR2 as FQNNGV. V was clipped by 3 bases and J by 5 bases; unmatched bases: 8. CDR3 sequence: CASSFGLRTGDEQYF. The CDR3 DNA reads TGTGCCAGCAGCTTTGGCCTGCGGACAGGGGACGAGCAGTACTTC.

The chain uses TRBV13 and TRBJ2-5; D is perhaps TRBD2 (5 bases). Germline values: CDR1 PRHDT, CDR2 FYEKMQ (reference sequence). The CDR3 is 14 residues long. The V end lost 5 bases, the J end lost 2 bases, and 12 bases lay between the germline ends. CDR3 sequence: CASSGTSTQETQYF. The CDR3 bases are TGTGCCAGCAGCGGCACTAGTACACAAGAGACCCAGTACTTC. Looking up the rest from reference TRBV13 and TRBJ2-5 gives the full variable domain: AAGVIQSPRHLIKEKRETATLKCYPIPRHDTVYWYQQGPGQDPQFLISFYEKMQSDKGSIPDRFSAQQFSDYHSELNMSSLELGDSALYFCASSGTSTQETQYFGPGTRLLVL.

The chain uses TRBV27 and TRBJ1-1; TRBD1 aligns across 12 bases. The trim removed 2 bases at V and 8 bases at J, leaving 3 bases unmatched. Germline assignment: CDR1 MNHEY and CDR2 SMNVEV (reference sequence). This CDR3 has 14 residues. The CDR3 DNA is TGTGCCAGCAGTTTAGGGACAGGGGGCTTCGAAGCTTTCTTT. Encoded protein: CASSLGTGGFEAFF.

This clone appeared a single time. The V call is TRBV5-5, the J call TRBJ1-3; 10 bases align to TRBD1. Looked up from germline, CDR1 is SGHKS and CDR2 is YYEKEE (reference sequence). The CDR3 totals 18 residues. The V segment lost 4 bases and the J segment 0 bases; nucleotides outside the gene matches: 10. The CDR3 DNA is TGTGCCAGCAGCCCAGGACAGGGGGTGACGATCTCTGGAAACACCATATATTTT. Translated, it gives CASSPGQGVTISGNTIYF.

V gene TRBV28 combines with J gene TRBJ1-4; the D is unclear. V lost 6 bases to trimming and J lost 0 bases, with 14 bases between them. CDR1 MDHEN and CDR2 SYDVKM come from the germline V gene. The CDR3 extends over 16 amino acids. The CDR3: CASSLRMRSTNEKLFF. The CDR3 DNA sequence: TGTGCCAGCAGCCTTCGGATGAGATCAACTAATGAAAAACTGTTTTTT.